Below, one T cell receptor beta chain is given with its context. The antigen it binds to is not known. Base quality data are lacking; no much larger clone is found one base away. At the junction V is shortened by 3 bases and J by 2 bases, with 10 bases in between. The germline V gene (reference sequence) provides CDR1 LNHDA and CDR2 SQIVND. From its cysteine to its phenylalanine, the CDR3 spans 14 amino acids. The retained sequence is limited to the CDR3, 42 bases, with the frame set at the first base. According to the study, the label for this sample's time point signals: cells obtained before transplantation from donor or recipient. CD3+CD4+ and CD3+CD8+ populations were FACS-sorted from unstimulated pre-transplant donor and recipient cells taken from spleen or lymph nodes. These data belong to a study of graft-versus-host responses after intestinal transplantation (dated by TCRdb to the early 2020s). Notes on the research overall: Recipients received multivisceral, liver-intestinal, or isolated intestinal transplants. Every recipient was given anti-thymocyte globulin induction, then maintenance tacrolimus and steroids for about three years. After intestinal transplantation, graft-versus-host and host-versus-graft alloreactive T cell clones in the graft, circulation and bone marrow were tracked using bulk TCR-beta CDR3 sequencing. To identify alloreactive clones, pre-transplant mixed lymphocyte reaction products were sequenced and then compared with unstimulated pre-transplant donor and recipient T cells. A cohort of fewer than 25 intestinal transplant recipients, including one retransplant, was enrolled, and a few patients lacking pretransplant specimens were excluded. Donor T cell macrochimerism was defined as a peak of at least 4% donor T cells among recipient peripheral blood mononuclear cells. Instead of going to the commercial service, samples from a few later patients were sequenced in-house on an Illumina MiSeq and processed with MiXCR.

Overall study outcomes, separate from this receptor: The relatively low number and heterogeneity of intestinal transplant patients limited the conclusions. Peak levels of circulating GvH clones were associated with declines in HvG clones early after transplant. In patients with donor T cell macrochimerism, the allografts had high GvH to HvG T cell clonal ratios. GvH clones were detected in recipient bone marrow, and some of these GvH clones were observed earlier in ileal mucosa or blood, consistent with an intestinal mucosal origin.

Preparation of the library involved the immunoSEQ multiplex PCR assay. For most patients, genomic DNA was isolated with the Qiagen DNeasy Blood and Tissue Kit and shipped frozen to Adaptive Biotechnologies for TCR sequencing. For most patients, genomic DNA was subjected to high-throughput TCR-beta CDR3 sequencing by Adaptive Biotechnologies. Regarding the original processing steps: Adaptive's ImmunoSEQ software supplied the TCR sequencing data for around 19 patients, while MiXCR and VDJtools were used to process a few other patients. CD4 versus CD8 sorting errors were corrected by removing sequences found in both subsets at a frequency ratio below 5:1. CDR3 nucleotide sequences shared between donor and recipient were removed because their origin could not be assigned. To be classed as alloreactive, a clone needed at least 2-fold expansion over unstimulated cells and a minimum CFSE-low frequency of 0.002% (template counts) or 0.001% (read counts). Clones detected in sequenced pre-transplant spleen, lymph node, or MLR CFSE-low populations of the donor or recipient were defined as mappable. The cumulative frequency of alloreactive clones was calculated as a percentage of all sequences, weighted by copy number. TCRdb took this table from immuneACCESS and kept in-frame rearrangements with V and J called. Such tables lack part of the clones; where checked against another copy, unresolved V genes explain under half of the gap, and the rest is unexplained. That table is the source of V, J and clone size, and D and trimming were worked out from the DNA. The sample table records roughly 99,000 clones; approximately 90% of these occur just once. Of the sample, less than 0.85% falls within the top ten clones.

Specimen: unstimulated CD4+ T cells sorted from spleen or lymph node cells, collected before transplant. The sequence links TRBV19 to TRBJ1-1; no D gene call is confident. This receptor was identified in a human donor who was the organ donor for an intestinal transplant. The nucleotide sequence is TGTGCCAGTAGTATTTGGATTGGAAACACTGAAGCTTTCTTT. Its translation is CASSIWIGNTEAFF.